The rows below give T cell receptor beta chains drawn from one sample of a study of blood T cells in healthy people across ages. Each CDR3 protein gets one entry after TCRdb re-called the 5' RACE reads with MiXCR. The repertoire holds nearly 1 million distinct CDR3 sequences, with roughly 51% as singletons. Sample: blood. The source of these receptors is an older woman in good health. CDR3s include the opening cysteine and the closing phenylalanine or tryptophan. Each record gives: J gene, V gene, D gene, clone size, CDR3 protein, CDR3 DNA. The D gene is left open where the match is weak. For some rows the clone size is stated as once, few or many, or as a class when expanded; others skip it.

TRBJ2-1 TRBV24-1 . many CATSEDRNSYNEQFF TGTGCCACCAGTGAAGACAGGAACTCCTACAATGAGCAGTTCTTC
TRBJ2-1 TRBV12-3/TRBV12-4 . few CASSLSTRRDEQFF TGTGCCAGCAGCCTCTCAACGCGTAGGGATGAGCAGTTCTTC
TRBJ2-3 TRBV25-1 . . CASSRHGTDTQYF TGTGCCAGCAGTCGTCACGGGACAGATACGCAGTATTTT
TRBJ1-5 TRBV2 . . CASSEVRAGQPQHF TGTGCCAGCAGTGAAGTCAGGGCGGGTCAGCCCCAGCATTTT
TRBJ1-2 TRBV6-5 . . CASSYGGGYTF TGTGCCAGCAGTTACGGGGGTGGCTACACCTTC
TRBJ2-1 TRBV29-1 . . CSVEEDPNEQFF TGCAGCGTTGAGGAGGATCCCAATGAGCAGTTCTTC
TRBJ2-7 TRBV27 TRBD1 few CASSLARTGSYEQYF TGTGCCAGCAGTTTAGCGAGGACAGGCAGCTACGAGCAGTACTTC
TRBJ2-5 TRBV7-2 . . CASSPQEFQEAQYF TGTGCCAGCAGTCCTCAGGAATTTCAAGAGGCCCAGTACTTC
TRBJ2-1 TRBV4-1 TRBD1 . CASSQRQGIGNEQFF TGCGCCAGCAGCCAACGACAGGGCATCGGCAATGAGCAGTTCTTC
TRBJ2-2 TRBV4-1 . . CASSSRTQGSTGELFF TGCGCCAGCAGCTCCAGGACACAGGGATCCACCGGGGAGCTGTTTTTT
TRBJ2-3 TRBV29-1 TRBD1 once CSGTGTGAYHAQYF TGCAGCGGGACCGGGACAGGGGCTTACCATGCGCAGTATTTT
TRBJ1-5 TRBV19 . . CASKKELKSNQPQHF TGTGCCAGTAAGAAGGAATTGAAAAGCAATCAGCCCCAGCATTTT
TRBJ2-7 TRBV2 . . CASRDRLNYEQYF TGTGCCAGCAGGGACAGACTAAACTACGAGCAGTACTTC
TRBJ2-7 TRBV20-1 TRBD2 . CSAPLRGSSYEQYF TGCAGTGCGCCCCTTCGCGGGAGCTCCTACGAGCAGTACTTC
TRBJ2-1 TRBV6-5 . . CASSYSKGESSYNEQFF TGTGCCAGCAGTTACTCGAAAGGCGAGAGCTCCTACAATGAGCAGTTCTTC
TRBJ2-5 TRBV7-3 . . CASSYVGRKETQYF TGTGCCAGCAGTTATGTCGGGAGAAAAGAGACCCAGTACTTC
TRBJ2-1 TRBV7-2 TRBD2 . CASSLAAGEYNEQFF TGTGCCAGCAGCTTAGCGGCGGGAGAGTACAATGAGCAGTTCTTC
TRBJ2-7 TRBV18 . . CASSPQWSGVEQYF TGTGCCAGCTCACCTCAGTGGTCCGGGGTCGAGCAGTACTTC
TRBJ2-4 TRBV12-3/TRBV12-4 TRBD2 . CASSFFSGREYF TGTGCCAGCAGTTTCTTTAGCGGGAGGGAGTACTTC
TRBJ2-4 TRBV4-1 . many CASAPGILLRAKNIQYF TGCGCCAGCGCCCCCGGGATCCTCCTGCGGGCCAAAAACATTCAGTACTTC
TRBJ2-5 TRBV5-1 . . CASSLVGIGQRQETQYF TGCGCCAGCAGCTTGGTTGGAATAGGACAGCGGCAAGAGACCCAGTACTTC
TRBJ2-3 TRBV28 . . CASSATGITDTLYF TGTGCCAGCAGTGCCACGGGAATCACAGATACGCTGTATTTT
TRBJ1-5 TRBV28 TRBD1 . CAGSFRATGDQPQHF TGTGCCGGCAGTTTCCGGGCGACAGGGGATCAGCCCCAGCATTTT
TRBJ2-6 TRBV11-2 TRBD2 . CASSPGLAYSGANVLTF TGTGCCAGCAGCCCGGGACTAGCCTACTCTGGGGCCAACGTCCTGACTTTC
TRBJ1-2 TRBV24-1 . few CATSESADNYGYTF TGTGCCACCAGTGAGTCAGCGGATAACTATGGCTACACCTTC
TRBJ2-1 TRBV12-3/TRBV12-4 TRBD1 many CASRTGNEQFF TGTGCCAGCCGGACAGGGAATGAGCAGTTCTTC
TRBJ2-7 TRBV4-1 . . CASSQDWTSYEQYF TGCGCCAGCAGCCAAGACTGGACTTCCTACGAGCAGTACTTC
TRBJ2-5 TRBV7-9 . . CASSLRQGRSETQYF TGTGCCAGCAGCTTACGGCAGGGGCGGTCAGAGACCCAGTACTTC
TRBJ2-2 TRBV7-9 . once CASSPLEGERPNTGELFF TGTGCCAGCAGCCCGCTGGAGGGGGAGAGGCCGAACACCGGGGAGCTGTTTTTT
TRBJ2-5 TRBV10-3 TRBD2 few CAISPGIAGRQETQYF TGTGCCATCAGTCCCGGGATAGCGGGGAGACAAGAGACCCAGTACTTC
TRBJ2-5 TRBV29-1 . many CSAGEPRETQYF TGCAGCGCCGGGGAACCCCGAGAGACCCAGTACTTC
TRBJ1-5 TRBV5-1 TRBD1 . CASSPGQGENQPQHF TGCGCCAGCAGCCCGGGACAGGGGGAAAATCAGCCCCAGCATTTT
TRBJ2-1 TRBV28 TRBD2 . CASRASGMSSYNEQFF TGTGCCAGCAGGGCTAGCGGGATGAGCTCCTACAATGAGCAGTTCTTC
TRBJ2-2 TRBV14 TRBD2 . CASSQDRLAANTGELFF TGTGCCAGCAGCCAAGATCGGCTAGCGGCAAACACCGGGGAGCTGTTTTTT
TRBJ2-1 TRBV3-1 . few CASSQVPWNEQFF TGTGCCAGCAGCCAGGTCCCGTGGAATGAGCAGTTCTTC
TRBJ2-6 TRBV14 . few CASSPRVYLSGANVLTF TGTGCCAGCAGCCCTCGTGTGTACCTCTCTGGGGCCAACGTCCTGACTTTC
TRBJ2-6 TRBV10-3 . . CAISEVGGANVLTF TGTGCCATCAGTGAAGTAGGTGGGGCCAACGTCCTGACTTTC
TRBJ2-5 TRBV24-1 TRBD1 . CATRGQGQETQYF TGTGCCACCAGAGGACAGGGACAAGAGACCCAGTACTTC
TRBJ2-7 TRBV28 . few CASSLEVGTPPREQYF TGTGCCAGCAGTTTAGAGGTCGGGACTCCTCCTCGCGAGCAGTACTTC
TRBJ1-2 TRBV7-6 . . CASSPLELAGYTF TGTGCCAGCAGCCCGTTGGAACTGGCCGGCTACACCTTC
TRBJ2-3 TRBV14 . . CASSQGWGLSTDTQYF TGTGCCAGCAGCCAAGGCTGGGGGCTATCAACAGATACGCAGTATTTT
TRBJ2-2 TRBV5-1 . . CASSLRSGTNTGELFF TGCGCCAGCAGCTTGCGTAGCGGAACGAACACCGGGGAGCTGTTTTTT
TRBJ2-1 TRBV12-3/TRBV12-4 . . CASSPGLGGDYNEQFF TGTGCCAGCAGCCCGGGACTAGGGGGCGACTACAATGAGCAGTTCTTC
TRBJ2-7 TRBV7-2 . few CATGSSYEQYF TGTGCCACGGGAAGCTCCTACGAGCAGTACTTC
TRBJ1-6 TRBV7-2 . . CASREPLRGSYSPLHF TGTGCCAGCAGGGAGCCTTTGAGGGGGTCGTACTCACCCCTCCACTTT
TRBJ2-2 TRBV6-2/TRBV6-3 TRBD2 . CASSSPLAAVGLAGANTGELFF TGTGCCAGCAGTTCTCCATTAGCCGCGGTGGGACTAGCGGGAGCTAACACCGGGGAGCTGTTTTTT
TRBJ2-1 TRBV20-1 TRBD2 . CSARLAGGSYNEQFF TGCAGTGCTCGCCTAGCGGGAGGATCTTACAATGAGCAGTTCTTC
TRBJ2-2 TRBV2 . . CTSRATWVPGELFF TGTACCAGCAGGGCGACCTGGGTTCCCGGGGAGCTGTTTTTT
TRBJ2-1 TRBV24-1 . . CATSDPDSYEQFF TGTGCCACCAGTGATCCGGACAGCTACGAGCAGTTCTTC
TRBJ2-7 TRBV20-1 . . CSARYRSWEQYF TGCAGTGCTAGGTACAGGAGTTGGGAGCAGTACTTC
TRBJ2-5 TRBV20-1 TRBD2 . CSAGDGTSGYQETQYF TGCAGTGCTGGAGACGGGACTAGCGGATACCAAGAGACCCAGTACTTC
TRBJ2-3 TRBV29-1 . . CSVGRGLGGTDTQYF TGCAGCGTTGGAAGAGGGCTAGGAGGGACAGATACGCAGTATTTT